This TCR beta chain appears in the sequencing data of a study of shared clonotypes between healthy human individuals. CDR3 length: 13 residues. CDR1 is MGHRA, CDR2 YSYEKL, per germline. V was pared by 2 bases and J by 3 bases, with 8 bases between. The naive CD8 fraction comprised CD45RO-negative cells positively selected for CCR7 and excluded terminally differentiated effector memory CD45RA+ cells. The data were produced by immunoSEQ multiplex PCR, yet TCRdb's version contains in-frame clones alone and is incomplete. Among roughly 1,800,000 clones listed, approximately 94% were seen once. As concerns this clone: The same CDR3 can be traced to other DNA sequences in this sample.

This chain uses TRBV4-1 with TRBJ2-7, with a weak D call TRBD2 (5 bases). The source of this sequence is a man younger than 35 in good health. Material: naive CD8+ T cells sorted from blood. DNA for the CDR3: TGCGCCAGCAGCCAACGGGCGGGCTACGAGCAGTACTTC. Translating it yields CASSQRAGYEQYF.